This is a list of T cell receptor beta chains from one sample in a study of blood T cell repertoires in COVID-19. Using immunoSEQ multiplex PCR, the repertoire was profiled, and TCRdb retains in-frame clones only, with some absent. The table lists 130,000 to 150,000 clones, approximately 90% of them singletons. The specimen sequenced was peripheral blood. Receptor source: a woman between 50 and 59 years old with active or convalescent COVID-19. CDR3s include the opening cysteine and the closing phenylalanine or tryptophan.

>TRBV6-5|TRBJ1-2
CASSYTQQRRNYGYTF
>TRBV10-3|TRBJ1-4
CAISEPGQFNEKLFF
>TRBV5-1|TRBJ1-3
CASSPGQLRSGNTIYF
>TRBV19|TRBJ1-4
CASNSGTGNREKLFF
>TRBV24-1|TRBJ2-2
CATSRTGELFF
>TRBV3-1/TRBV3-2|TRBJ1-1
CASSPNGVSNTEAFF
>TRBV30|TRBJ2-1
CAWSRTGARFDEQFF
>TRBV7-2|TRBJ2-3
CASSLGQSPSTDTQYF
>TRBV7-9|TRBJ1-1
CASSRGTSVTEAFF
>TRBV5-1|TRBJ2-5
CASSHGLAGLQETQYF
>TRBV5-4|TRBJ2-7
CASSLDRGEQYF
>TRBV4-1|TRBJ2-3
CASSAKQGPDTQYF
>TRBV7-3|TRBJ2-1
CASSPIPGVRSSEQFF
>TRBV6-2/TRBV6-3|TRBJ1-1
CASSLQGANTEAFF
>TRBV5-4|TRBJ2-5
CASSSPGLAGVNQETQYF
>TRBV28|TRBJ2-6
CASNPTGTGFYINSGANVLTF
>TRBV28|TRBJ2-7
CASSSYPFSTGREQYF
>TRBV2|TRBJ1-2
CASRRTGEDGYTF
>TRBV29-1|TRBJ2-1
CSVELVINEQFF
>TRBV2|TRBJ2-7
CASSYSGYEQYF
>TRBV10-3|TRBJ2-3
CAISDQDTDTQYF
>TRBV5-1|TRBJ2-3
CASSQPRVDTQYF
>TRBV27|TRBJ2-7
CASGPRYGGRYEQYF
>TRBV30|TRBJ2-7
CAWSVETGVVQYF
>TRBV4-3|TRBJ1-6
CASSQDRTARSPLHF
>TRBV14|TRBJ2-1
CASISQRPSSYNEQFF
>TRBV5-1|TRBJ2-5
CASSSGQGGAVETQYF
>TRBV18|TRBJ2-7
CASSPSGGGYEQYF
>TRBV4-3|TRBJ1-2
CASSQGNPRWGGYTF
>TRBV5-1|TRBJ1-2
CASSLATGNYGYTF